This section outlines one TCR beta chain sequence together with its context. This clonotype was counted many times. This clone's antigen is unknown. There are no base qualities to consult, and no much larger clone falls within one base. The data belong to a study of spatial heterogeneity in lung cancer (dated by TCRdb to about 2019). In terms of the full investigation: More beta-chain than alpha-chain transcripts were consistently detected, likely reflecting higher beta-chain transcript abundance. In tumor regions, TCR transcript counts showed a strong correlation with a T cell transcriptional module score derived from matched bulk RNA-seq. In the raw uncorrected reads, each unique combination of TCR and UMI appeared more than ten times on average. In non-small cell lung cancer, the study quantitatively compared TCR alpha and beta repertoires across several tumor regions, matched nontumor lung, and blood. The study linked features of the TCR repertoire to counts of nonsynonymous mutations, which were determined by whole-exome sequencing of tumor tissue. At surgery, both alpha and beta chains were TCR-sequenced in about 200 tumor regions, fewer than 80 matched nontumor lung samples and a few dozen PBMC samples.

The sample's time point, from its label and the paper: sample taken at primary tumor resection. Samples were obtained from 72 patients with early-stage, untreated non-small cell lung cancer from the lung TRACERx cohort. For TCR sequencing, whole RNA was extracted from tumor and nontumor lung tissue, or from cryopreserved PBMC samples, and no cell sorting was done. A patient was chosen for TCR sequencing only when enough RNA was available from at least two tumor regions. Before selection, tumor and adjacent nontumor lung specimens were reviewed by a lung pathologist. The CDR3, from cysteine to phenylalanine, totals 12 residues. Only CDR3 DNA remains: 36 bases, in frame from the first base. V and J lose 8 bases and 5 bases, and a span of 13 bases separates them. CDR1 ENHRY and CDR2 SYGVKD were looked up in the germline V gene. What the work shows at the level of the full study, not this receptor alone: Counts of ubiquitous and regional expanded TCRs were found to correlate with counts of ubiquitous and regional nonsynonymous mutations, respectively. Additional single-cell paired TCR alpha and beta sequencing was considered necessary to confirm, at a functional level, the hypothesis that regional TCRs recognize regional mutations. A correlation was observed between the number of expanded intratumoral alpha and beta TCRs and the tumor nonsynonymous mutation count. TCR-seq was estimated to cover only roughly 7% of tumor T cells for alpha chains and 12% to 15% for beta chains.

Libraries were built with 5' RACE. Sequencing was carried out with a NextSeq 500. To allow correction of PCR and sequencing errors, the TCR library protocol tagged every TCR cDNA molecule with a unique molecular identifier. The original methods were these. TCR identification, UMI-based error correction and CDR3 extraction were all carried out with Decombinator tools. Expanded TCRs were defined as those above a frequency of 2 per 1,000, corresponding to the top 1% of the tumor frequency distribution. Expanded tumor TCRs statistically deemed absent (corrected P<0.05) from at least one tumor region were classed as regional, and all other expanded tumor TCRs were classed as ubiquitous. Rényi diversity was computed with the R vegan package after subsampling each repertoire 100 times to 5,000 TCRs. CDR3 similarity networks were constructed using string-kernel similarity of amino acid triplets, with links drawn between CDR3s whose pairwise similarity was above 0.82. TCRdb redid the processing of the public reads, applying fastp at Q25 and MiXCR, and retained in-frame beta chains. Merged by CDR3 protein, the rows form single entries marked with the most common genes and DNA. TCRdb, rather than the study authors, made the V and J calls. Recorded for this sample are about 27,000 distinct CDR3 sequences; just over 7% of them occurred a single time. Clones ranked in the top ten supply roughly a quarter of the sample.

The chain is made from TRBV10-3 and TRBJ2-7; the D segment could be TRBD1, given 6 matching bases. The origin of this receptor is a male donor with early-stage non-small cell lung cancer. The sample consisted of lung tumor tissue, taken at surgery. The sequenced DNA is TGTGCCATCCGGGACACCCCCAACGAGCAGTACTTC. Translated, it reads CAIRDTPNEQYF.